The source of this T cell receptor beta chain is a study of shared clonotypes between healthy human individuals. This CDR3 contains 17 residues. Trimming left V 0 bases short and J 0 bases short, with 14 bases between. CDR1 is SGHTA, CDR2 FQGNSA, per germline. This clone came up a few times. The authors ran unsorted PBMC replicate PCRs on 250 to 350 ng DNA, 32,000 or so T cell genomes. Some clones are missing from TCRdb's copy, which holds only in-frame ones; the method was immunoSEQ multiplex PCR. The sample contains fewer than 650,000 clones, around 78% of which appear only once. V usage is TRBV7-2 and J usage is TRBJ2-5, with D tentatively TRBD1 or TRBD2 (5 bases each). The receptor was isolated from a woman aged 35 to 49 in good health. Some clones in this sample may be carry-over from other donors' samples. Sample: PBMCs. CDR3 in amino acids: CASSLARDGWYQETQYF. The CDR3 region has the DNA TGTGCCAGCAGCTTAGCAAGGGACGGGTGGTACCAAGAGACCCAGTACTTC.